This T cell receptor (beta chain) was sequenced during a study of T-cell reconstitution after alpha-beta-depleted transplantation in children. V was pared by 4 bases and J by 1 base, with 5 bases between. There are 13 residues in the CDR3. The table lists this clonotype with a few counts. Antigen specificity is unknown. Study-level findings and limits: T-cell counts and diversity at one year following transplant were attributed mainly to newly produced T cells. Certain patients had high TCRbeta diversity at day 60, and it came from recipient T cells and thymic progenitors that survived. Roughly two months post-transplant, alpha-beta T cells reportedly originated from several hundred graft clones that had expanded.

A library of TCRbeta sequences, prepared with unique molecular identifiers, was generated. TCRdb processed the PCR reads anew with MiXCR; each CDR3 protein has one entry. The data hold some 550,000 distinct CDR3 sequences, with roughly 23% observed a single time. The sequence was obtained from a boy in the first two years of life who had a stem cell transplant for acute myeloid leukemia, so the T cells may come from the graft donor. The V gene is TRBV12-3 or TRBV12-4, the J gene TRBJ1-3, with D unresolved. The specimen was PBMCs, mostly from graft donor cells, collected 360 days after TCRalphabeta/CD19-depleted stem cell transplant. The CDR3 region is CASSSISGNTIYF. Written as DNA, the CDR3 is TGTGCCAGCAGTTCGATATCTGGAAACACCATATATTTT.